Each of the 27 T cell receptor beta chains below was sequenced from the same sample in a study of T cell clonality in common variable immunodeficiency. Repertoires were generated with immunoSEQ multiplex PCR, while TCRdb's copy carries only in-frame clones and drops some. The sample presents 25,000 to 30,000 clones, none singletons. General observations from the study: Fewer deletions and N-nucleotide insertions were reportedly seen in common variable immunodeficiency TCR beta sequences.

What these receptors recognize is not known. Sequencing used peripheral blood mononuclear cells. The receptors come from a human donor with common variable immunodeficiency.

The sample holds many counts of this clone. The missing CDR3 end, 3 residues past where the read stops, is filled in from the germline J gene. The chain is built from TRBV18 and TRBJ1-3, with 7 positions matching TRBD1. The CDR3 runs to 16 residues. CDR1 KGHSH and CDR2 LQKENI come from the germline V gene. V trimming: 1 base; J trimming: 2 bases; junction bases outside the gene matches: 5. CDR3 DNA, as far as it was read: TGTGCCAGCTCACCACGACAGGGCTGGGCTGGAAACACC. Translated, it gives CASSPRQGWAGNT. In full, the CDR3 is CASSPRQGWAGNTIYF.

This clone was seen a handful of times. Read sequence stops 3 residues before the CDR3 end, and the germline J gene provides the missing end. The rearrangement uses TRBV30 and TRBJ1-5; the D gene is possibly TRBD1 (6 bases). The CDR3 loop spans 14 amino acids. The ends were cut back, 2 bases at V and 3 bases at J, with 11 bases in the middle. CDR1 is GTSNPN and CDR2 is SVGIG in the germline V gene (reference sequence). CDR3 sequence: CAWSSRGSNQPQHF. The CDR3 bases that were read are TGTGCCTGGAGTAGCAGGGGTTCCAATCAGCCC.

This clone was detected a few times. This CDR3 is CASSTGSSYNSPLHF. The CDR3 DNA, read in part, is TGTGCCAGCTCAACAGGGAGCTCCTATAATTCACCC. The gene calls are TRBV18 and TRBJ1-6, with D perhaps TRBD1 (6 bases). The CDR3 extends 3 residues past the end of the read, so its final part is completed from the germline J gene. This CDR3 is 15 amino acids long. Germline V gene data show CDR1 as KGHSH and CDR2 as LQKENI. V was trimmed by 5 bases and J by 0 bases, leaving 8 bases between them.

In its sample, this clone was seen many times. Coverage ceases 3 residues before the CDR3 finishes, and the germline J gene fills in the end. This chain connects TRBV20-1 to TRBJ2-5; 9 bases fit TRBD1. CDR3 length: 15 residues. V gave up 3 bases and J gave up 4 bases; unmatched junction bases: 9. Germline loops: CDR1 DFQATT, CDR2 SNEGSKA (reference sequence). The part of the CDR3 DNA that was read is TGCAGTGCTAGCGGGACAGGGAATGGGGTAGAGACC. Translation: CSASGTGNGVET. The whole CDR3 reads CSASGTGNGVETQYF.

This clone was seen more than once but under ten times. Here the CDR3 reads CASSPISRNQPQHF. The DNA read from the CDR3 is TGTGCCAGCAGCCCCATTTCGAGGAATCAGCCC. The chain employs TRBV7-2 and TRBJ1-5, with D hard to call. The DNA ends 3 residues before the CDR3 does, and the rest of the CDR3 is filled in from the germline J gene. Trimming took 5 bases from V and 4 from J, leaving 12 bases between them. Germline-derived CDR1 and CDR2 are SGHTA and FQGNSA. The length of the CDR3 is 14 residues.

Regarding this clone: Coverage ceases 3 residues before the CDR3 finishes, and the germline J gene fills in the end. V gene TRBV2 combines with J gene TRBJ1-3; 9 bases align to TRBD1. CDR3 length: 17 amino acids. Germline values: CDR1 SNHLY, CDR2 FYNNEI. Trimming took 8 bases from V and 0 from J; bases not matched to a gene: 11. Incomplete CDR3 DNA: TGTGCCAGCCCCAGCCCAGGGACAGGGATCTCTGGAAACACC. This gives the protein CASPSPGTGISGNT. The CDR3 as a whole reads CASPSPGTGISGNTIYF. Full variable domain (missing parts from reference TRBV2 and TRBJ1-3): EPEVTQTPSHQVTQMGQEVILRCVPISNHLYFYWYRQILGQKVEFLVSFYNNEISEKSEIFDDQFSVERPDGSNFTLKIRSTKLEDSAMYFCASPSPGTGISGNTIYFGEGSWLTVV.

About this clone itself: The read terminates 3 residues before the CDR3 end, so the remaining end is supplied by the germline J gene. The chain recombines TRBV7-9 with TRBJ2-3; 7 bases are a match to TRBD2. The CDR3 contains 13 residues. Germline-derived CDR1 and CDR2 are SEHNR and FQNEAQ (reference sequence). Trimming cost V 6 bases and J 2 bases; bases outside gene matches: 2. The part of the CDR3 DNA that was read is TGTGCCAGCAGTACTAGCGACACAGATACG. It is translated as CASSTSDTDT. The whole CDR3 reads CASSTSDTDTQYF.

This clone was observed a few times. The observed sequence ends 3 residues before the CDR3 terminus, with the missing tail filled in from the germline J gene. The genes are TRBV20-1 and TRBJ2-5; 7 positions match TRBD2. This CDR3 comprises 16 residues. Germline V gives CDR1 DFQATT, CDR2 SNEGSKA (reference sequence). Losses at the gene ends were 1 base for V and 0 bases for J; bases not matched to a gene: 8. Incomplete CDR3 DNA: TGCAGTGCTAGAGGCGGGAGAGGCTTAGACCAAGAGACC. The encoded protein is CSARGGRGLDQET. The CDR3 in its entirety is CSARGGRGLDQETQYF.

Concerning this clone itself: The CDR3 end lies 3 residues beyond the end of the read and is filled in from the germline J gene. The V gene is TRBV30, the J gene TRBJ2-1, with 8 bases matching TRBD2. Trimming cost V 4 bases and J 0 bases; bases outside gene matches: 20. This CDR3 has 20 amino acids. Germline assignment: CDR1 GTSNPN and CDR2 SVGIG (reference sequence). The CDR3 DNA, read in part, is TGTGCCTGGAACAGAGAGGGACTAGGCTTTCCCCCAAGCTCCTACAATGAG. Its protein is CAWNREGLGFPPSSYNE. In full, the CDR3 is CAWNREGLGFPPSSYNEQFF.

This clone showed up many times. The CDR3 goes on 3 residues after the read ends, and that part is filled in from the germline J gene. The V call is TRBV5-1, the J call TRBJ2-1; D is perhaps TRBD2 (6 bases). This CDR3 has 14 amino acids. V shed 2 bases and J shed 4 bases, with 10 bases lying between them. Germline values: CDR1 SGHRS, CDR2 YFSETQ. This CDR3 reads CASSFGTSYNEQFF. The CDR3 bases that were read are TGCGCCAGCAGCTTCGGGACTTCTTACAATGAG.

Regarding this clone: The read is 3 residues too short to cover the CDR3 end, so that end is filled in from the germline J gene. The V gene is TRBV18, the J gene TRBJ2-7; 7 bases line up with TRBD2. CDR1 and CDR2 from the germline V gene are KGHSH and LQKENI. The CDR3 loop spans 14 amino acids. Unmatched junction bases numbered 3, after V lost 4 bases and J lost 0 bases. CDR3 DNA (partial): TGTGCCAGCTCACGAGGACTAGACTCCTACGAG. Amino acids: CASSRGLDSYE. Given in full, the CDR3 is CASSRGLDSYEQYF.

This clone turned up a few times. The missing CDR3 end, 3 residues past where the read stops, is filled in from the germline J gene. This chain joins TRBV19 and TRBJ2-1; 9 bases fit TRBD2. Germline V lookup: CDR1 LNHDA, CDR2 SQIVND (reference sequence). There are 15 residues in the CDR3. J lost 4 bases, V lost 11 bases, and 12 bases had no gene match. The sequenced part of the CDR3 DNA is TGTGCCTCAGTCCCGCGGGAGGGCCTGTACAATGAG. Amino acid sequence: CASVPREGLYNE. The whole CDR3 sequence is CASVPREGLYNEQFF.

This clone was counted between two and nine times. The missing CDR3 end, 3 residues past where the read stops, is filled in from the germline J gene. The chain links TRBV7-9 to TRBJ1-5; D is uncertain. V lost 7 bases and J lost 7, with 14 bases in between. The CDR3 is made up of 13 amino acids. CDR1 and CDR2 (germline): SEHNR, FQNEAQ (reference sequence). CDR3 sequence reads: CASTEGSGQPQHF. CDR3 DNA (partial): TGTGCCAGCACAGAGGGAAGCGGGCAGCCC. The full variable domain, rest sourced from reference TRBV7-9 and TRBJ1-5, is DTGVSQNPRHKITKRGQNVTFRCDPISEHNRLYWYRQTLGQGPEFLTYFQNEAQLEKSRLLSDRFSAERPKGSFSTLEIQRTEQGDSAMYLCASTEGSGQPQHFGDGTRLSIL.

Notes on this clone: The read ends 3 residues early relative to the CDR3; the germline J gene fills the gap. V and J are TRBV18 and TRBJ2-7; no reliable D call. V lost 8 bases to trimming and J lost 6 bases, with 11 bases between them. Germline CDR1 is KGHSH and CDR2 is LQKENI. The CDR3 consists of 11 residues. CDR3 in amino acids: CASPGIGEQYF. CDR3 DNA, as far as it was read: TGTGCCAGCCCAGGTATTGGCGAG.

This clone has at least ten counts. The sequence runs out 3 residues before the end of the CDR3; the remainder is reconstructed from the germline J gene. The chain is built from TRBV19 and TRBJ1-5; tentatively, D is TRBD1 (6 bases). CDR1 is LNHDA, CDR2 SQIVND, per germline (reference sequence). V lost 0 bases and J 4 bases, leaving 13 bases between the germline ends. The CDR3 has 16 amino acids. CDR3: CASSIEVRGRNQPQHF. The covered CDR3 bases are TGTGCCAGTAGTATAGAGGTCAGGGGACGGAATCAGCCC. Combining the CDR3 with reference TRBV19 and TRBJ1-5 gives the whole variable domain DGGITQSPKYLFRKEGQNVTLSCEQNLNHDAMYWYRQDPGQGLRLIYYSQIVNDFQKGDIAEGYSVSREKKESFPLTVTSAQKNPTAFYLCASSIEVRGRNQPQHFGDGTRLSIL.

This clone was seen repeatedly, ten times or more. The observed sequence ends 3 residues before the CDR3 terminus, with the missing tail filled in from the germline J gene. The chain uses TRBV19 and TRBJ2-1; D unclear. V was clipped by 5 bases and J by 0 bases, with 11 bases between them. Per germline, CDR1 LNHDA and CDR2 SQIVND (reference sequence). This CDR3 has 15 residues. The CDR3 reads CASSGQVSSYNEQFF. The part of the CDR3 DNA that was read is TGTGCCAGTAGTGGCCAGGTTAGCTCCTACAATGAG.

This clone is termed medium-sized (0.01 to 0.1%). The missing CDR3 end, 3 residues past where the read stops, is filled in from the germline J gene. The chain uses TRBV2 and TRBJ1-2, with D possibly matching TRBD1 (6 bases). Per the germline V gene, CDR1 is SNHLY and CDR2 is FYNNEI. V was trimmed by 0 bases and J by 4 bases, leaving 9 bases between them. The CDR3 loop spans 14 amino acids. CDR3 sequence: CASSEATGFYGYTF. CDR3 bases read: TGTGCCAGCAGTGAAGCTACAGGGTTCTATGGC.

With respect to this clone: The read ends 3 residues shy of where the CDR3 ends; the end is completed using the germline J gene. Other DNA sequences in this specimen translate into the identical CDR3. The V and J genes are TRBV7-3 and TRBJ2-3, with D maybe TRBD2 (6 bases). Germline V gene sequence: CDR1 SGHTA, CDR2 FQGTGA. V was cut by 3 bases and J by 2 bases, with 9 bases left in between. The CDR3 spans 14 residues. The CDR3 spells CASSFLAATDTQYF. CDR3 DNA (partial): TGTGCCAGCAGCTTCTTAGCGGCCACAGATACG.

This clone was counted many times. This CDR3 is CASSGGGEQYF. Incomplete CDR3 DNA: TGTGCCAGCAGTGGCGGGGGCGAG. V and J are TRBV6-1 and TRBJ2-7; TRBD2 matches 7 bases. The read stops 3 residues short of the end of the CDR3; the missing end is completed from the germline J gene. The germline CDR1 and CDR2 sequences are MNHNS and SASEGT. The CDR3 runs 11 residues. V shed 4 bases and J 6 bases; nucleotides not matched to a gene: 0.

In this sample, this clone turned up many times. The read finishes 3 residues shy of the CDR3 end, and the germline J gene is used to complete it. V gene TRBV29-1 combines with J gene TRBJ1-5; D not resolved. Trimming shortened V by 8 bases and J by 0 bases, and 17 bases separated the two germline ends. Germline CDR1 is SQVTM and CDR2 is ANQGSEA. This CDR3 comprises 15 residues. The CDR3 loop reads CSSGPRRYSNQPQHF. The DNA read from the CDR3 is TGCAGCTCTGGGCCGAGGAGATATAGCAATCAGCCC.

As for this clone: The CDR3 end is not reached by the read, which stops 3 residues before it; the germline J gene fills it in. V and J are TRBV20-1 and TRBJ1-1; TRBD1 agrees at 10 bases. V gave up 6 bases and J gave up 1 base; unmatched junction bases: 5. The CDR3 contains 14 residues. Germline V gives CDR1 DFQATT, CDR2 SNEGSKA (reference sequence). The CDR3 reads CSAKGQGTNTEAFF. The CDR3 bases that were read are TGCAGTGCCAAGGGACAGGGGACGAACACTGAA.

This clone was counted many times. The missing CDR3 end, 3 residues past where the read stops, is filled in from the germline J gene. The J gene is TRBJ2-7, the V gene TRBV20-1, with 8 bases identical to TRBD1. The CDR3 has 15 residues. Trimming took 6 bases from V and 3 from J; bases not matched to a gene: 13. Germline V gene lookup returns CDR1 DFQATT and CDR2 SNEGSKA (reference sequence). Partial CDR3 DNA: TGCAGTGCCCAAATCCCCGGGACAGGTCACTACGAG. Its translation is CSAQIPGTGHYE. The whole CDR3 protein reads CSAQIPGTGHYEQYF.

This clone occurred many times. The sequence runs out 3 residues before the end of the CDR3; the remainder is reconstructed from the germline J gene. The rearrangement uses TRBV7-2 and TRBJ2-1; tentative D call: TRBD1 (6 bases). CDR1 and CDR2 from the germline V gene are SGHTA and FQGNSA. V was pared by 6 bases and J by 4 bases, with 16 bases between. The CDR3 has 15 residues. CDR3 region: CASRLQGYSYNEQFF. Partial CDR3 DNA: TGTGCCAGCAGGTTGCAGGGGTACAGTTACAATGAG.

This clone appeared a few times. The CDR3 end falls 3 residues outside the read, so it is completed with the germline J gene. V gene TRBV7-2 combines with J gene TRBJ2-1; no definite D call. The germline V and J ends were trimmed by 1 base and 5 bases, with 6 bases remaining between them. The CDR3 loop spans 13 amino acids. CDR1 and CDR2 (germline): SGHTA, FQGNSA. CDR3 in amino acids: CASSLDRDNEQFF. CDR3 bases read: TGTGCCAGCAGCTTAGATCGGGACAATGAG.

This clone was picked up a small number of times. The CDR3 end lies 3 residues beyond the end of the read and is filled in from the germline J gene. The chain links TRBV7-9 to TRBJ2-1; 9 bases are a match to TRBD2. CDR1 and CDR2 from the germline V gene are SEHNR and FQNEAQ (reference sequence). V dropped 5 bases and J dropped 0; count of bases not matched to a gene: 2. The CDR3 is 15 residues long. CDR3 sequence: CASSRSGSSYNEQFF. CDR3 DNA, as far as it was read: TGTGCCAGCAGCCGTAGCGGGAGCTCCTACAATGAG.

This clone occurred a few times. The sequence runs out 3 residues before the end of the CDR3; the remainder is reconstructed from the germline J gene. The chain joins TRBV19 to TRBJ2-2, with 8 positions matching TRBD1. Per the germline V gene, CDR1 is LNHDA and CDR2 is SQIVND (reference sequence). The CDR3 extends over 16 amino acids. The ends lost 3 bases at V and 3 bases at J; junction bases unmatched: 6. The CDR3 here is CASSIKQGVDTGELFF. CDR3 DNA (partial): TGTGCCAGTAGTATTAAACAGGGGGTCGACACCGGGGAG.

This clone came up many times. The CDR3 end lies 3 residues beyond the end of the read and is filled in from the germline J gene. The gene calls are TRBV19 and TRBJ2-2; D is uncertain. From germline, CDR1 is LNHDA and CDR2 SQIVND (reference sequence). The ends were cut back, 6 bases at V and 3 bases at J, with 26 bases in the middle. The CDR3 is 19 amino acids. CDR3 bases read: TGTGCCAGTAGAAAAACAGCCCATCGAACAGCCTCTGACACCGGGGAG. This translates into CASRKTAHRTASDTGE. In full, the CDR3 reads CASRKTAHRTASDTGELFF. Full variable domain (rest looked up from reference TRBV19 and TRBJ2-2): DGGITQSPKYLFRKEGQNVTLSCEQNLNHDAMYWYRQDPGQGLRLIYYSQIVNDFQKGDIAEGYSVSREKKESFPLTVTSAQKNPTAFYLCASRKTAHRTASDTGELFFGEGSRLTVL.